The T cell receptor (beta chain) described here comes from a study of blood T cell repertoires in COVID-19. Study-wide context: Both acute and convalescent COVID-19 samples were obtained from the United States, Italy and Spain.

This clone has only a few counts. Per the original data handling: Amplification of reference gene primers provided the estimated nucleated cell counts. Sequencing used immunoSEQ multiplex PCR; TCRdb keeps in-frame clones, though not all of them. D and trimming come from the DNA, and the V and J calls and clone size come from that table. This table has some 160,000 clones, 80% appearing once. In terms of age and location, participants ranged from roughly 18 to 89 years and lived in about two dozen US areas. Before being deemed recovered, Cohort 3 donors had two negative PCRs, clearance, or symptom resolution. Sample: PBMCs or T cells enriched from blood (not recorded which). The clonotype was recovered from a woman aged 55-70 years who had recovered from COVID-19.

This CDR3 reads CASSFSADSGGRFGYTF. In DNA form, the CDR3 reads TGTGCCAGCAGCTTTTCGGCGGATTCAGGGGGTCGATTCGGCTACACCTTC. This chain connects TRBV11-2 to TRBJ1-2, with TRBD1 matching over 7 bases. This CDR3 region has 17 residues. CDR1 and CDR2 from the germline V gene are SGHAT and FQNNGV. V gave up 3 bases and J gave up 8 bases; unmatched junction bases: 18.